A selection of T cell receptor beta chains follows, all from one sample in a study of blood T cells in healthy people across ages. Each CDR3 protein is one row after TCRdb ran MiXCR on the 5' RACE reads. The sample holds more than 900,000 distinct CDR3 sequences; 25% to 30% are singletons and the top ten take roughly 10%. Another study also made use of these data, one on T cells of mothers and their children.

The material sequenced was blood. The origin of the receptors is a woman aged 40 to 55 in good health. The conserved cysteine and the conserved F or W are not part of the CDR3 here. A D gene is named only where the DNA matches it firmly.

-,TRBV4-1,ASSQVGSEQGGGYT
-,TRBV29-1,SVVGAHEQY
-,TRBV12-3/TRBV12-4,ASSSAGSNYGYT
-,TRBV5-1,ASSWGTGTSQETQY
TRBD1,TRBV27,ASSLVGQGGSYEQY
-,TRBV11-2,ASSSPGGSAKNIQY
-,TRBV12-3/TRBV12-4,ASSLGMGRFTGELF
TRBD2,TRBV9,ASSVAGGPSYEQY
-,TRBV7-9,ASREDRNYEQY
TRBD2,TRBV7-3,ASSPRLAGGPDTQY
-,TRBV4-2,ASSLRRVADEPQTQY
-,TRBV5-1,ASSLTGLNGNQPQH
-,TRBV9,ASSVDSGGVAF
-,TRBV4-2,ASSHLGTLGSPLH
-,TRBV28,AGSLRLTANEQF
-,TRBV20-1,SARTPGRQTSTDTQY
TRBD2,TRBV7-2,ASSSSGGLFYEQY
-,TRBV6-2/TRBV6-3,ASSVHNEQF
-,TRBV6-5,ASRSIRTEAF
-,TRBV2,ASNSRTGPDEQY
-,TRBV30,AWSGLEETQY
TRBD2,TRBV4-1,ASSQGVKNSGANEQF
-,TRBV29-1,SAAGNSNQPQH
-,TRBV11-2,ASSYAHQGIYGYT
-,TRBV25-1,ASSEGVSYNSPRH
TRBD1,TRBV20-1,SAIRRDRGRGYGHT
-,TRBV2,ASTEQGYVQETQY
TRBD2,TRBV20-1,SAYGTSGGRSSYEQY
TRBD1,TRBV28,AGSTRGTGWRGYT
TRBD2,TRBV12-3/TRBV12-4,ASSLRREGPYEQY
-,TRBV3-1,ASSFSSVSPLH
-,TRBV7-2,ASSLEPGSNQPQH
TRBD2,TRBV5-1,ASSLSGGTDTQY
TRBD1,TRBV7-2,ASSLVTTGETYEQY
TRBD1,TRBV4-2,ASSQDWDSLQGYT
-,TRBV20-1,SAVDSPSAETF
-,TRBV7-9,ASSEGLEYEQY
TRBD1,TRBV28,ASSSTRSTGAYGYT
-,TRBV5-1,ASREGGQPQH
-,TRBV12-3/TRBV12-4,ASSLVSVTYNEQF
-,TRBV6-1,ASSEMGHTYEQY
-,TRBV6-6,ASSPAGFMNTEAF
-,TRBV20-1,SAVMPGLITSEQY
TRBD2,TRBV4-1,ASSQESSSGSTDTQY
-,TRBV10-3,AIGVRGTSSYEQY
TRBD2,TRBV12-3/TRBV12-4,ASSLARAGREY
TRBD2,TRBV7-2,ASSLLAEYEQY
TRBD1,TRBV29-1,SVEEIQGANDNEQF
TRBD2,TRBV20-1,SAYSTTSGRVNEQF
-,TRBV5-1,ASSLNPADMAMNTEAF
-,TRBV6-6,ASSYSIGLGEEAQY
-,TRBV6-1,ASSGNGGETQY
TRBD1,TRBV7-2,ASSFASQGAEAF
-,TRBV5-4,ASSWRANTDTQY
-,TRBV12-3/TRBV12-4,ASSSSGAGGIDTQY
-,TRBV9,ASSLGVGSDTEAF
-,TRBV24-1,ATSDEQTYNEQF
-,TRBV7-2,ASSLDLYEQY
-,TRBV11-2,ASSLQTSEAF
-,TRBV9,ASSAGGLGVDTIY